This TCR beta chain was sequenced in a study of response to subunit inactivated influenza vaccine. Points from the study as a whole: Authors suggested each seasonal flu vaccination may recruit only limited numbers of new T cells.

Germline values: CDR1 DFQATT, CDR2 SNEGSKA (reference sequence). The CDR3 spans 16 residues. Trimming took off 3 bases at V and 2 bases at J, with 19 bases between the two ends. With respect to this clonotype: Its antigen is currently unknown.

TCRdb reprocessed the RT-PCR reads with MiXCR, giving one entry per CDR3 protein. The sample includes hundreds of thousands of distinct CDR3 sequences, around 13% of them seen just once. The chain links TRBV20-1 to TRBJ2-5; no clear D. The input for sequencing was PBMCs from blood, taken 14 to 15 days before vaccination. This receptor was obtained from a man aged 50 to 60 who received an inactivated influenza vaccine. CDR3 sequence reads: CSASAQPPWDQETQYF. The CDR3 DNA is TGCAGTGCTAGCGCACAACCTCCCTGGGATCAAGAGACCCAGTACTTC.